This T cell receptor (beta chain) comes out of a study of T cell repertoires in cytomegalovirus infection. Across the study: It was recently identified HLA-C-restricted and well-studied HLA-B-restricted CMV epitopes that the study used. It was the public TCR beta signatures that indicated both CMV infection and matching HLA type. The study's findings and limits: HLA-C-restricted CMV-specific TCR beta clonotypes prevailed in the ex vivo response.

This clonotype has just a few counts. Its antigen is not known. One entry per CDR3 protein, called by TCRdb with MiXCR from the reads. The table has 300,000 or so distinct CDR3 sequences, 20% to 25% seen once. V gave up 5 bases and J gave up 3 bases; unmatched junction bases: 9. Looked up from germline, CDR1 is SGHKS and CDR2 is YYEKEE (reference sequence). This CDR3 is 15 amino acids long. The clonotype comes from a human donor in good health (CMV status not recorded). Some clones in this sample may be carry-over from other donors' samples. This rearrangement joins TRBV5-5 to TRBJ2-7, with TRBD2 matching over 9 bases. The sequencing used cultured PBMCs, collected from culture after CMV antigen stimulation. The CDR3 spells CASRGQAGGLYEQYF. CDR3 coding DNA: TGTGCCAGCAGAGGACAAGCGGGAGGTCTCTACGAGCAGTACTTC.